This TCR beta chain comes out of a study of identical twins' blood T cells. General study results and limits: Twins shared more top CDR3 clonotypes than unrelated donors did.

With regard to this clonotype: The antigen remains undetermined. At one end the junction does not follow the germline gene, possibly because of a read error.

The CDR3 covers 16 residues. CDR1 ENHRY and CDR2 SYGVKD come from the germline V gene. A single record per CDR3 protein comes from TCRdb applying MiXCR to the 5' RACE reads. There are 350,000 to 400,000 distinct CDR3 sequences in the sample; about 28% occur only once, and about 6% lies in the top ten. The clonotype originates from a woman aged 18-49 years in good health. Sequenced material: PBMCs. The chain combines TRBV10-3 with TRBJ1-4; a weak D match, TRBD1 (5 bases). The CDR3 DNA follows: TGTGCCACCAGTGAGGACCCTCGGGACCGCTCTGAAAAACTGTTTTTT. It translates to CATSEDPRDRSEKLFF.